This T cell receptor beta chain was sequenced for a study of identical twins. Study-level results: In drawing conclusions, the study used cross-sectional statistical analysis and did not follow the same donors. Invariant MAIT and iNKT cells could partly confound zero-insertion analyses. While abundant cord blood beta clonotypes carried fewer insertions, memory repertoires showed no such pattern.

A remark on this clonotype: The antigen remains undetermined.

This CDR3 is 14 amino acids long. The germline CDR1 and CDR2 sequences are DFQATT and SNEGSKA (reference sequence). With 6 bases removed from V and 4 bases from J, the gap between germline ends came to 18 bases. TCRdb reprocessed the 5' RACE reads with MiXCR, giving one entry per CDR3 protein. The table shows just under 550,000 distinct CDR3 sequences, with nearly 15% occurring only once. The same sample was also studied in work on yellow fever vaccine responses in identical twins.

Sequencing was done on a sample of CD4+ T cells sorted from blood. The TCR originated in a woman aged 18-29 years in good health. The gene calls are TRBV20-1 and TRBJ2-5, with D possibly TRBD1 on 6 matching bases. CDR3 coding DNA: TGCAGTGCCCCGGTGGGGGCCCGTTCAGAGACCCAGTACTTC. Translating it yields CSAPVGARSETQYF.